This TCR beta chain was captured in a study of blood T cell repertoires in COVID-19. Measured with immunoSEQ multiplex PCR; TCRdb has only the in-frame clones, and not every one. The sample has about 280,000 clones, around 86% seen once. The CDR3 loop spans 14 amino acids. J lost 9 bases, V lost 2 bases, and 10 bases had no gene match. Germline CDR1 is MGHDK and CDR2 is SYGVNS. The rearrangement joins TRBV25-1 to TRBJ2-7; 7 nucleotides line up with TRBD2. The sequencing sample was made of peripheral blood. The receptor was isolated from a human donor in a cohort sampled during active COVID-19. The CDR3 reads CASSEEGGSPRQYF. Written as DNA, the CDR3 is TGTGCCAGCAGTGAAGAGGGAGGGTCCCCGAGGCAGTACTTC.